This T cell receptor beta chain was profiled in a study of shared clonotypes between healthy human individuals (dated by TCRdb to about 2020). Context from the whole study: The cohort included a few men and a couple of women between 18 and 49 years of age. To estimate repertoire size and how much clonotypes are shared between individuals, the study performed deep sequencing of blood TCR repertoires from roughly five healthy adults. Libraries were prepared and TCR repertoires were sequenced by different laboratories using diverse techniques, in order to increase sequencing depth and limit assay-specific biases. Per donor, leukapheresis produced somewhere between about 0.94 and 9.5 billion PBMCs. What the work shows at the level of the full study, not this receptor alone: Sampling was restricted to blood, and TCR repertoires in tissue are likely to differ from TCR repertoires in blood. Pairwise subsampling led to the expectation that sequencing depth would affect the degree of clonotype sharing among donors. Because the study included a small number of donors, the genetic and exposure-history diversity represented was limited.

The CDR3 spans 15 residues, from the cysteine through the phenylalanine. Only the CDR3 DNA is retained, 45 bases long and in frame from the first base. V is clipped by 5 bases and J by 0 bases, and the sequence between their germline boundaries is 12 bases long. Per the germline V gene, SGHDN is the CDR1 and FVKESK is the CDR2. Using the deep immunoSEQ assay, multiplex PCR amplified TCR CDR3 regions from genomic DNA. Genomic DNA extracted from each cell subset was distributed evenly over all wells of several immunoSEQ 96-well plates, and each plate served as one replicate. For unsorted PBMC, around 290 ng of genomic DNA, equivalent to around 30,000 T cell genomes, went into each replicate PCR. Ten immunoSEQ deep assay plates were used to sequence unsorted PBMC genomic DNA. Purified libraries were measured with a Qubit 3.0 fluorometer, size-checked on a Bioanalyzer 2100, and measured again with the KAPA Library Quantification kit. Each immunoSEQ 96-well plate was sequenced on its own single-read 150-cycle Illumina NextSeq 550 flow cell. Under the source paper's analysis protocol: Because the immunoSEQ output held only junctional sequences and lacked quality scores, the filtering could not match the filtering applied to full-length reads. Sequences were annotated with PyIR, a Python wrapper for IgBLAST v1.9, and V/J genes and CDR3 were assigned using IMGT germline references. Any read was removed if the V/J assignment was weak (E-value above 1e-6), the CDR3 was missing, or the read contained stop codons, out-of-frame junctions, or ambiguous translated residues. V3J clonotypes were defined by identical inferred V gene, J gene, and CDR3 amino acid sequence. To compute the percentage overlap between repertoires, the number of shared unique clonotypes was divided by the size of the smaller repertoire. Three approaches were used to assess repertoire richness: RTK rarefaction, the Chao1 estimator, and Recon v2.1 estimates of unobserved clonotypes. This immuneACCESS table, as held by TCRdb, lists in-frame sequences with V and J called but not all clones. Of the missing ones, under half trace to an unresolved V gene in checked studies; the others have no known cause. V and J calls plus clone size are reproduced from that table; the DNA served to infer D and trimming. The sample contains 550,000 to 600,000 clones, around 81% of them found a single time. Of the sample, about 12% falls within the top ten clones.

This clone was counted once. Its antigen is still unknown. Per-base quality was not reported, and no clone a single base away is much larger than it. The donors were healthy, HIV-negative adults with no recently reported acute infections or vaccinations. Only Caucasian adults living in Nashville, Tennessee, USA were represented among the donors. For unsorted samples, around 90 million PBMCs were counted, and genomic DNA was extracted using the QIAamp DNA Blood Mini kit. Blood was collected by leukapheresis, and PBMCs were isolated by Ficoll-Histopaque density gradient centrifugation and then cryopreserved in liquid nitrogen vapor phase.

In this chain, TRBV14 is recombined with TRBJ2-3; TRBD2 might be the D gene, on 6 matching bases. The material sequenced was PBMCs. This TCR came from a woman between 40 and 55 years old in good health. Some clones in this sample may be carry-over from other donors' samples. The nucleotide sequence is TGTGCCAGCAGCATGCGGGACCTTAGCACAGATACGCAGTATTTT. The resulting protein is CASSMRDLSTDTQYF.